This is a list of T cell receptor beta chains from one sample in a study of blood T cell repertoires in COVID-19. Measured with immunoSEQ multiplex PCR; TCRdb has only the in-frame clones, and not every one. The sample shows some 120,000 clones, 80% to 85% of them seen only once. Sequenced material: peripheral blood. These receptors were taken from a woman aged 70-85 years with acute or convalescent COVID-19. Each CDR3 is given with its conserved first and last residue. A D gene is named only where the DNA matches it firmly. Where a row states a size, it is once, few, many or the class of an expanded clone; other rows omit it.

cdr3_aa: CASSGGGETQYF; cdr3_nt: TGTGCCAGCAGCGGGGGGGGAGAGACCCAGTACTTC; v_call: TRBV5-4; j_call: TRBJ2-5; clone_size: NA; d_call: TRBD2
cdr3_aa: CASSSGRGDNEKLFF; cdr3_nt: TGCGCCAGCAGCTCCGGGCGGGGGGACAATGAAAAACTGTTTTTT; v_call: TRBV5-1; j_call: TRBJ1-4; clone_size: once; d_call: NA
cdr3_aa: CASSLDSSNTGELFF; cdr3_nt: TGTGCCAGCAGCTTAGACTCGTCGAACACCGGGGAGCTGTTTTTT; v_call: TRBV7-3; j_call: TRBJ2-2; clone_size: NA; d_call: NA
cdr3_aa: CAWGASGSTGELFF; cdr3_nt: TGTGCCTGGGGGGCTAGCGGGAGTACCGGGGAGCTGTTTTTT; v_call: TRBV30; j_call: TRBJ2-2; clone_size: few; d_call: TRBD2
cdr3_aa: CASSLGRTGNTGELFF; cdr3_nt: TGTGCCAGCAGCTTAGGACGGACAGGGAACACCGGGGAGCTGTTTTTT; v_call: TRBV11-3; j_call: TRBJ2-2; clone_size: NA; d_call: TRBD1
cdr3_aa: CASSAPRTSGSPQETQYF; cdr3_nt: TGTGCCAGCAGTGCCCCCCGAACTAGCGGGAGCCCCCAAGAGACCCAGTACTTC; v_call: TRBV6-1; j_call: TRBJ2-5; clone_size: NA; d_call: TRBD2
cdr3_aa: CASSSPRTGNNSPLHF; cdr3_nt: TGTGCCAGCAGCTCCCCGAGGACAGGGAATAATTCACCCCTCCACTTT; v_call: TRBV5-4; j_call: TRBJ1-6; clone_size: NA; d_call: TRBD1
cdr3_aa: CASSFLPNTGELFF; cdr3_nt: TGTGCCAGCAGCTTCCTCCCGAACACCGGGGAGCTGTTTTTT; v_call: TRBV7-2; j_call: TRBJ2-2; clone_size: NA; d_call: NA
cdr3_aa: CASSLGGDPNEQFF; cdr3_nt: TGCGCCAGCAGCCTCGGAGGGGACCCTAATGAGCAGTTCTTC; v_call: TRBV5-1; j_call: TRBJ2-1; clone_size: NA; d_call: NA
cdr3_aa: CASSLDPGLTNYGYTF; cdr3_nt: TGTGCCAGCAGTTTAGATCCGGGACTCACAAACTATGGCTACACCTTC; v_call: TRBV6-5; j_call: TRBJ1-2; clone_size: NA; d_call: NA
cdr3_aa: CASLPSGTGELDEQFF; cdr3_nt: TGTGCCAGCCTCCCTTCCGGGACAGGGGAACTAGATGAGCAGTTCTTC; v_call: TRBV6-6; j_call: TRBJ2-1; clone_size: few; d_call: TRBD1
cdr3_aa: CASSPRPGQGYSPLHF; cdr3_nt: TGTGCCAGCAGCCCCCGGCCGGGACAGGGGTATTCACCCCTCCACTTT; v_call: TRBV5-5; j_call: TRBJ1-6; clone_size: NA; d_call: TRBD1
cdr3_aa: CAWTLQGAYGYTF; cdr3_nt: TGTGCCTGGACTTTACAGGGGGCCTATGGCTACACCTTC; v_call: TRBV30; j_call: TRBJ1-2; clone_size: NA; d_call: TRBD1
cdr3_aa: CASSLGLRTSGYSYEQYF; cdr3_nt: TGTGCCAGCAGCTTAGGTTTGCGGACTAGCGGCTACTCCTACGAGCAGTACTTC; v_call: TRBV7-2; j_call: TRBJ2-7; clone_size: NA; d_call: TRBD2
cdr3_aa: CASTKTGNTEAFF; cdr3_nt: TGTGCCAGCACCAAGACAGGTAACACTGAAGCTTTCTTT; v_call: TRBV6-5; j_call: TRBJ1-1; clone_size: NA; d_call: NA
cdr3_aa: CSVSRQGLNYGYTF; cdr3_nt: TGCAGCGTCAGCCGACAGGGGTTAAACTATGGCTACACCTTC; v_call: TRBV29-1; j_call: TRBJ1-2; clone_size: NA; d_call: TRBD1
cdr3_aa: CASSLALGANTEAFF; cdr3_nt: TGTGCCAGCAGCTTGGCCTTAGGGGCGAACACTGAAGCTTTCTTT; v_call: TRBV5-4; j_call: TRBJ1-1; clone_size: NA; d_call: NA
cdr3_aa: CASSFPREEDSRYEQYF; cdr3_nt: TGTGCCAGCAGTTTCCCGCGGGAGGAGGACTCTCGGTACGAGCAGTACTTC; v_call: TRBV28; j_call: TRBJ2-7; clone_size: NA; d_call: TRBD2
cdr3_aa: CASRTMRGGQYIQYF; cdr3_nt: TGTGCCAGCAGGACGATGCGGGGGGGCCAATACATTCAGTACTTC; v_call: TRBV6-6; j_call: TRBJ2-4; clone_size: NA; d_call: TRBD2
cdr3_aa: CASSPPRTGTNTGELFF; cdr3_nt: TGTGCCAGCAGCCCCCCGAGGACAGGGACGAACACCGGGGAGCTGTTTTTT; v_call: TRBV7-3; j_call: TRBJ2-2; clone_size: NA; d_call: TRBD1
cdr3_aa: CASSETRNSPLHF; cdr3_nt: TGTGCCAGCAGTGAGACACGGAATTCACCCCTCCACTTT; v_call: TRBV6-4; j_call: TRBJ1-6; clone_size: NA; d_call: NA
cdr3_aa: CASSQGSINSPLHF; cdr3_nt: TGTGCCAGCAGTCAGGGTAGTATTAATTCACCCCTCCACTTT; v_call: TRBV2; j_call: TRBJ1-6; clone_size: NA; d_call: NA
cdr3_aa: CASSLIYGGVTNTGELFF; cdr3_nt: TGTGCCAGCAGCCTTATTTATGGCGGGGTTACGAACACCGGGGAGCTGTTTTTT; v_call: TRBV5-8; j_call: TRBJ2-2; clone_size: NA; d_call: NA
cdr3_aa: CASSQGPGQPQHF; cdr3_nt: TGTGCCAGCAGCCAAGGTCCGGGTCAGCCCCAGCATTTT; v_call: TRBV3-1/TRBV3-2; j_call: TRBJ1-5; clone_size: NA; d_call: NA
cdr3_aa: CASSQWGQRGYTF; cdr3_nt: TGCGCCAGCAGTCAATGGGGACAGAGAGGCTACACCTTC; v_call: TRBV23-1; j_call: TRBJ1-2; clone_size: NA; d_call: TRBD1
cdr3_aa: CASSPRGQGAAGYTF; cdr3_nt: TGTGCCAGCAGCCCCAGAGGACAGGGGGCGGCTGGCTACACCTTC; v_call: TRBV7-9; j_call: TRBJ1-2; clone_size: NA; d_call: TRBD1
cdr3_aa: CASSRDRVSVYEDPNEKLFF; cdr3_nt: TGTGCCAGCAGCAGAGACAGGGTTAGTGTCTATGAGGACCCTAATGAAAAACTGTTTTTT; v_call: TRBV9; j_call: TRBJ1-4; clone_size: few; d_call: TRBD1
cdr3_aa: CASSYGTGHTEAFF; cdr3_nt: TGTGCCAGCAGTTACGGGACAGGGCACACTGAAGCTTTCTTT; v_call: TRBV6-5; j_call: TRBJ1-1; clone_size: NA; d_call: TRBD1
cdr3_aa: CASSLTGFINEKLFF; cdr3_nt: TGTGCCAGCAGCCTCACAGGGTTTATTAATGAAAAACTGTTTTTT; v_call: TRBV5-8; j_call: TRBJ1-4; clone_size: NA; d_call: NA
cdr3_aa: CASSSWTSGRLYNEQFF; cdr3_nt: TGTGCCAGCAGTTCCTGGACTAGCGGGAGATTGTACAATGAGCAGTTCTTC; v_call: TRBV6-2/TRBV6-3; j_call: TRBJ2-1; clone_size: NA; d_call: TRBD2
cdr3_aa: CASSPGQGWTEAFF; cdr3_nt: TGTGCCAGCAGCCCCGGACAGGGTTGGACTGAAGCTTTCTTT; v_call: TRBV7-2; j_call: TRBJ1-1; clone_size: NA; d_call: TRBD1
cdr3_aa: CATSRDRINSPLHF; cdr3_nt: TGTGCCACCAGCAGAGACAGGATTAATTCACCCCTCCACTTT; v_call: TRBV15; j_call: TRBJ1-6; clone_size: NA; d_call: NA
cdr3_aa: CASSLTGTSSYNEQFF; cdr3_nt: TGCGCCAGCAGCCTTACCGGGACTAGCTCTTACAATGAGCAGTTCTTC; v_call: TRBV5-1; j_call: TRBJ2-1; clone_size: NA; d_call: TRBD2
cdr3_aa: CASSLMGLQNQPQHF; cdr3_nt: TGTGCCAGCAGTTTAATGGGCCTACAGAATCAGCCCCAGCATTTT; v_call: TRBV28; j_call: TRBJ1-5; clone_size: NA; d_call: NA
cdr3_aa: CASSLQGRNEQFF; cdr3_nt: TGTGCCAGCAGCTTGCAGGGCAGGAATGAGCAGTTCTTC; v_call: TRBV5-6; j_call: TRBJ2-1; clone_size: NA; d_call: NA
cdr3_aa: CASSPAGGATDTQYF; cdr3_nt: TGTGCCAGCAGCCCCGCAGGGGGCGCCACAGATACGCAGTATTTT; v_call: TRBV3-1/TRBV3-2; j_call: TRBJ2-3; clone_size: NA; d_call: TRBD1
cdr3_aa: CSVTTGPNTEAFF; cdr3_nt: TGCAGCGTCACGACAGGGCCGAACACTGAAGCTTTCTTT; v_call: TRBV29-1; j_call: TRBJ1-1; clone_size: NA; d_call: TRBD1
cdr3_aa: CASSDGQSYNEQFF; cdr3_nt: TGTGCCAGCAGCGATGGACAGTCTTACAATGAGCAGTTCTTC; v_call: TRBV7-3; j_call: TRBJ2-1; clone_size: NA; d_call: NA
cdr3_aa: CASSEALAGLGYTF; cdr3_nt: TGTGCCAGCAGTGAAGCGCTGGCAGGGCTTGGCTACACCTTC; v_call: TRBV6-1; j_call: TRBJ1-2; clone_size: once; d_call: NA
cdr3_aa: CASSSNRGDSGDEQFF; cdr3_nt: TGTGCCAGCAGCTCCAACAGGGGGGACTCCGGGGATGAGCAGTTCTTC; v_call: TRBV5-4; j_call: TRBJ2-1; clone_size: NA; d_call: TRBD1
cdr3_aa: CSASDNEYEQYF; cdr3_nt: TGCAGCGCCTCGGACAATGAATACGAGCAGTACTTC; v_call: TRBV29-1; j_call: TRBJ2-7; clone_size: once; d_call: NA
cdr3_aa: CASSLLDTKDTQYF; cdr3_nt: TGCGCCAGCAGCTTGCTTGACACGAAGGATACGCAGTATTTT; v_call: TRBV5-1; j_call: TRBJ2-3; clone_size: NA; d_call: NA
cdr3_aa: CASSSIGGLSDEQYF; cdr3_nt: TGTGCCAGCAGCTCGATAGGAGGACTATCGGACGAGCAGTACTTC; v_call: TRBV7-3; j_call: TRBJ2-7; clone_size: NA; d_call: NA
cdr3_aa: CAWSVLTGGPNTEAFF; cdr3_nt: TGTGCCTGGAGTGTACTGACAGGGGGCCCTAACACTGAAGCTTTCTTT; v_call: TRBV30; j_call: TRBJ1-1; clone_size: NA; d_call: TRBD1